Each of the 16 T cell receptor beta chains below was sequenced from the same sample in a study of shared clonotypes between healthy human individuals. Method: immunoSEQ multiplex PCR; TCRdb's copy keeps in-frame clones and lacks some. The sample has under 1,100,000 clones; roughly 70% are singletons. The sequenced sample consisted of memory CD4+ T cells sorted from blood. Subset specified: CD45RA-negative fraction. Receptor source: a man younger than 35 in good health.

This sequence joins TRBV2 and TRBJ1-2; D call uncertain. Per germline, CDR1 SNHLY and CDR2 FYNNEI. CDR3 length: 15 amino acids. The V end lost 1 base, the J end lost 4 bases, and 13 bases lay between the germline ends. CDR3 sequence reads: CASSEGTSRAYGYTF. In DNA form, the CDR3 reads TGTGCCAGCAGTGAAGGGACCTCACGGGCCTATGGCTACACCTTC.

The chain links TRBV29-1 to TRBJ1-2, with D perhaps TRBD1 (6 bases). The CDR3 has 13 residues. Germline assignment: CDR1 SQVTM and CDR2 ANQGSEA. V was trimmed by 1 base and J by 6 bases, leaving 12 bases between them. The CDR3, as DNA: TGCAGCGTTGAAGCGGCGCCAGGGGATGGCTACACCTTC. It specifies CSVEAAPGDGYTF.

V and J are TRBV13 and TRBJ1-4; TRBD1 is a possible D gene (6 bases). This CDR3 region has 13 residues. The germline CDR1 and CDR2 sequences are PRHDT and FYEKMQ (reference sequence). The V end was cut by 3 bases, the J end by 5 bases, with 7 bases between. As DNA, the CDR3 is TGTGCCAGCAGCTTGGACAGAAATGAAAAACTGTTTTTT. It specifies CASSLDRNEKLFF.

The chain carries TRBV5-1 and TRBJ2-1; 8 nucleotides agree with TRBD2. This CDR3 spans 16 amino acids. V dropped 2 bases and J dropped 7; count of bases not matched to a gene: 11. Germline V gene lookup returns CDR1 SGHRS and CDR2 YFSETQ. The CDR3 reads CASSLRLLAGLNEQFF. For the CDR3, the DNA is TGCGCCAGCAGCTTAAGATTGCTAGCGGGTCTTAATGAGCAGTTCTTC.

The chain carries TRBV20-1 and TRBJ1-3; D not certain. The CDR3 runs 11 residues. Trimming removed 6 bases at V and 0 bases at J, with 3 bases between. The germline V gene has CDR1 DFQATT and CDR2 SNEGSKA (reference sequence). The CDR3 coding sequence is TGCAGTGCCGTCTCTGGAAACACCATATATTTT. It codes for CSAVSGNTIYF.

The chain combines TRBV18 with TRBJ1-1; TRBD1 might be the D (5 bases). V was shortened by 3 bases and J by 1 base, with 12 bases between the two germline ends. Per the germline V gene, CDR1 is KGHSH and CDR2 is LQKENI. This CDR3 contains 15 residues. The CDR3 sequence is CASSPVGGGNTEAFF. The CDR3 coding sequence is TGTGCCAGCTCACCCGTGGGGGGAGGGAACACTGAAGCTTTCTTT.

This clone was observed a handful of times. The J gene is TRBJ2-7, the V gene TRBV10-1; a weak D match, TRBD1 (6 bases). V lost 7 bases, J lost 1 base, and 14 bases lay in between. Germline CDR1 reads WNHNN; CDR2 reads SYGVQD (reference sequence). The CDR3 is 14 residues long. The CDR3 loop reads CASTRSRGSYEQYF. CDR3 coding DNA: TGCGCCAGCACGAGGAGCAGGGGATCCTACGAGCAGTACTTC.

The CDR3: CASRSRVTGGGNQPQHF. The CDR3 DNA follows: TGTGCAAGTCGCTCACGAGTAACAGGGGGAGGCAATCAGCCCCAGCATTTT. The chain uses TRBV12-2 and TRBJ1-5; the table's D call, TRBD1, was not checked against the DNA. TRBV12-2 counts as a pseudogene. This CDR3 comprises 17 residues.

The V call is TRBV5-1, the J call TRBJ1-1; 7 nucleotides agree with TRBD1. Germline CDR1 SGHRS, CDR2 YFSETQ. Trimming took 4 bases from V and 1 from J; bases not matched to a gene: 4. There are 14 residues in the CDR3. The CDR3 DNA is TGCGCCAGCAGCCCAGGGGACAGGAACACTGAAGCTTTCTTT. It codes for CASSPGDRNTEAFF.

V usage is TRBV15 and J usage is TRBJ2-3; 8 nucleotides match TRBD2. There are 19 residues in the CDR3. V shed 1 base and J 6 bases; nucleotides not matched to a gene: 18. Per germline, CDR1 LNHNV and CDR2 YYDKDF (reference sequence). CDR3 DNA sequence: TGTGCCACCAGCAGAGCTAAAATTAGGCGGGGGGTTGAGACGGATACGCAGTATTTT. This translates into CATSRAKIRRGVETDTQYF.

The chain joins TRBV4-2 to TRBJ2-3, with 13 bases identical to TRBD2. Per the germline V gene, CDR1 is LGHNA and CDR2 is YNFKEQ. The CDR3 runs 17 residues. After removal of 5 bases from V and 4 bases from J, the junction contained 9 bases not matched to a gene. CDR3 residues: CASSLFTSGGASDTQYF. In nucleotides, the CDR3 is TGTGCCAGCAGCTTATTCACTAGCGGGGGGGCATCAGATACGCAGTATTTT.

V gene TRBV4-1 combines with J gene TRBJ2-6, with D possibly matching TRBD1 (5 bases). The V end was cut by 6 bases, the J end by 1 base, with 16 bases between. The germline gives CDR1 MGHRA, CDR2 YSYEKL. This CDR3 region has 17 residues. The CDR3 protein is CASRGHLYPSGANVLTF. For the CDR3, the DNA is TGCGCCAGCAGAGGACACTTATACCCGTCTGGGGCCAACGTCCTGACTTTC.

The rearrangement joins TRBV14 to TRBJ2-6; 11 bases agree with TRBD2. The CDR3 covers 21 residues. V shed 0 bases, J shed 0 bases, and the junction held 10 bases outside the gene matches. Germline values: CDR1 SGHDN, CDR2 FVKESK. CDR3 DNA sequence: TGTGCCAGCAGCCAAGATAAATGGAGACTAGCGGGAAACTCTGGGGCCAACGTCCTGACTTTC. Translating it yields CASSQDKWRLAGNSGANVLTF.

This clone was seen repeatedly, ten times or more. The gene calls are TRBV7-9 and TRBJ2-7; TRBD1 matches at 7 bases. Trimming took 6 bases from V and 7 from J; bases not matched to a gene: 15. This CDR3 has 15 residues. CDR1 and CDR2 (germline): SEHNR, FQNEAQ (reference sequence). CDR3 loop: CASSTPGTVVKEQYF. The CDR3 DNA sequence: TGTGCCAGCAGTACCCCGGGGACAGTCGTCAAGGAGCAGTACTTC.

This sequence joins TRBV28 and TRBJ1-2, with D possibly being TRBD1 (6 bases). V lost 5 bases to trimming and J lost 3 bases, with 19 bases between them. Germline V gene lookup returns CDR1 MDHEN and CDR2 SYDVKM. This CDR3 is 16 amino acids long. The CDR3 loop is CASSRVSGGADYGYTF. The CDR3 nucleotides read TGTGCCAGCAGTCGAGTTTCTGGGGGGGCGGACTATGGCTACACCTTC.

The rearrangement joins TRBV7-2 to TRBJ2-3; 8 positions match TRBD2. The germline gives CDR1 SGHTA, CDR2 FQGNSA. CDR3 size: 14 residues. V lost 8 bases, J lost 6 bases, and 10 bases stayed unmatched. CDR3 nucleotide sequence: TGTGCCAGCTCGAGGACTAGCCCTCTCGATACGCAGTATTTT. This translates into CASSRTSPLDTQYF.